What follows are 20 T cell receptor beta chains derived from one specimen sequenced in a study of blood T cells in healthy people across ages. Primers used in a second PCR of roughly 6 to 12 cycles were a sample-barcoded 5' primer and a J-beta primer mix. TCRdb reprocessed the 5' RACE reads via MiXCR and lists one record per CDR3 protein. This table has 550,000 to 750,000 distinct CDR3 sequences, around 21% appearing once. Input material: blood. The receptors derive from a man between 65 and 85 years old in good health.

This clonotype was counted a few times. The CDR3 coding sequence is TGCGCCAGCAGGCCTGACTCCTCCAGCAATCAGCCCCAGCATTTT. Protein product: CASRPDSSSNQPQHF. The rearrangement joins TRBV5-1 to TRBJ1-5; D remains ambiguous. The germline V gene has CDR1 SGHRS and CDR2 YFSETQ. V lost 5 bases and J lost 1, with 13 bases in between. CDR3 length: 15 amino acids.

This clonotype was counted between two and nine times. The V and J genes are TRBV7-9 and TRBJ2-3, with D perhaps given as TRBD1 or TRBD2 (5 bases each). Germline CDR1 is SEHNR and CDR2 is FQNEAQ (reference sequence). Trimming stripped 7 bases from V and 2 bases from J, with 19 bases between. CDR3 length equals 16 residues. In DNA, the CDR3 is TGTGCCAGCAACTCCACAAGACAGACTATCACAGATACGCAGTATTTT. This translates into CASNSTRQTITDTQYF.

This clonotype was detected many times. V and J are TRBV15 and TRBJ2-1, with D unclear. The V and J ends lost 0 bases and 5 bases respectively, with 2 bases between them. The germline V gene has CDR1 LNHNV and CDR2 YYDKDF (reference sequence). The CDR3 length is 12 residues. CDR3 bases: TGTGCCACCAGCAGAGAAAACAATGAGCAGTTCTTC. Translating it yields CATSRENNEQFF.

This clonotype was observed a few times. For the CDR3, the DNA is TGCAGTGCTAGAGTAGGGGGACGAGGTGAACTGTTTTTT. Residues: CSARVGGRGELFF. The chain is built from TRBV20-1 and TRBJ1-4; TRBD1 might be the D (6 bases). Germline V gene sequence: CDR1 DFQATT, CDR2 SNEGSKA (reference sequence). The CDR3 has 13 residues. Trimming removed 1 base at V and 12 bases at J, with 15 bases between.

To note about this clonotype: One junction end disagrees with the germline gene, perhaps due to a read error. The chain couples TRBV5-1 to TRBJ2-3, with TRBD2 matching 11 bases. Germline CDR1 and CDR2: SGHRS and YFSETQ. The CDR3 has 15 residues. CDR3 loop: CASSQLAGVADTQYF. The CDR3 DNA is TGTGCCAGCAGCCAACTAGCGGGAGTTGCAGATACGCAGTATTTT.

In its sample, this clonotype was seen a few times. This chain uses TRBV29-1 with TRBJ2-2; 7 bases are a match to TRBD1. The CDR3 runs to 13 residues. J lost 1 base, V lost 7 bases, and 3 bases had no gene match. Germline V lookup: CDR1 SQVTM, CDR2 ANQGSEA. The CDR3 coding sequence is TGCAGCGCCGGACAGGAGAACACCGGGGAGCTGTTTTTT. The encoded protein is CSAGQENTGELFF.

This clonotype came up a few times. The rearrangement links TRBV11-2 to TRBJ1-3; D uncertain. Germline V lookup: CDR1 SGHAT, CDR2 FQNNGV. This CDR3 region has 12 residues. Trimming pared 5 bases from V and 5 bases from J, leaving 7 bases between. The chain's CDR3 is CASSPSRNTIYF. In DNA, the CDR3 is TGTGCCAGCAGCCCCTCCAGAAACACCATATATTTT.

The gene calls are TRBV5-1 and TRBJ2-1; TRBD2 matches at 15 bases. This CDR3 has 18 amino acids. With 4 bases clipped from V and 4 bases from J, the junction kept 9 bases outside the gene matches. Germline loops: CDR1 SGHRS, CDR2 YFSETQ. The CDR3 loop reads CASSGGLAGGSRYNEQFF. The CDR3 bases are TGCGCCAGCAGCGGGGGACTAGCGGGAGGAAGTCGGTACAATGAGCAGTTCTTC.

This clonotype was recorded many times. The chain is built from TRBV29-1 and TRBJ2-7; 9 bases map to TRBD2. The CDR3 extends over 15 amino acids. Germline V gives CDR1 SQVTM, CDR2 ANQGSEA. V lost 1 base and J lost 0; bases outside the gene matches: 4. The CDR3 region has the DNA TGCAGCGTTGAAGGCCTAGCGGGGCACTCCTACGAGCAGTACTTC. This codes for CSVEGLAGHSYEQYF.

Only a few counts were recorded for this clonotype. The rearrangement links TRBV25-1 to TRBJ2-5; 14 nucleotides match TRBD2. The J call may be incorrect, as the DNA end agrees better with TRBJ2-1. The CDR3 loop spans 20 amino acids. The germline gives CDR1 MGHDK, CDR2 SYGVNS. The CDR3 nucleotides are TGTGCCAGCAGTGCGGAATGGAGACTAGCGGGAGGGTATCCCTACAATGAGCAGTTCTTC. It is translated as CASSAEWRLAGGYPYNEQFF.

CDR3 sequence reads: CASSLLPGQGSYEQYF. For the CDR3, the DNA is TGCGCCAGCAGCTTGTTACCGGGACAGGGGTCCTACGAGCAGTACTTC. The chain links TRBV5-1 to TRBJ2-5; 10 bases are shared with TRBD1. Matching the DNA end better, TRBJ2-7 makes the J call doubtful. There are 16 residues in the CDR3. Germline V gene lookup returns CDR1 SGHRS and CDR2 YFSETQ.

This clonotype occurred a few times. The gene calls are TRBV6-6 and TRBJ2-5, with D tentatively TRBD2 (5 bases). The CDR3 extends over 15 amino acids. V dropped 2 bases and J dropped 2 bases, with 12 bases sitting between them. The germline gives CDR1 MNHNY, CDR2 SVGAGI (reference sequence). CDR3 sequence (DNA): TGTGCCAGCAGTTACACCCGGACTTCTCAAGAGACCCAGTACTTC. It translates to CASSYTRTSQETQYF.

The rearrangement joins TRBV7-9 to TRBJ2-1; TRBD1 aligns across 7 bases. Germline CDR1 reads SEHNR; CDR2 reads FQNEAQ (reference sequence). With V trimmed by 4 bases and J by 9 bases, 3 bases remained unmatched. The CDR3 sequence is 12 residues long. The CDR3 DNA follows: TGTGCCAGCAGCTCGCACAGGGGTGAGCAGTTCTTC. Residues: CASSSHRGEQFF.

This clonotype appeared a few times. The rearrangement uses TRBV5-1 and TRBJ2-5; no clear D. The DNA end is more similar to TRBJ2-1, so the J call may be wrong. The CDR3 totals 12 residues. Germline lookup yields CDR1 SGHRS and CDR2 YFSETQ. The CDR3 reads CASSLAMAEQFF. The CDR3, as DNA: TGCGCCAGCAGCTTGGCCATGGCCGAGCAGTTCTTC.

The J gene is TRBJ2-7, the V gene TRBV7-9; 8 nucleotides match TRBD1. V dropped 3 bases and J dropped 4; count of bases not matched to a gene: 5. CDR1 and CDR2 from the germline V gene are SEHNR and FQNEAQ (reference sequence). The CDR3 sequence is 14 residues long. In nucleotides, the CDR3 is TGTGCCAGCAGCTTGGACAGGGCACGATACGAGCAGTACTTC. The encoded protein is CASSLDRARYEQYF.

The chain has TRBV24-1 and TRBJ2-5; unclear D gene. V was clipped by 1 base and J by 4 bases, with 3 bases between them. The germline CDR1 and CDR2 sequences are KGHDR and SFDVKD. The CDR3 covers 12 residues. The CDR3 DNA follows: TGTGCCACCAGTGATTTCGGAGAGACCCAGTACTTC. It encodes CATSDFGETQYF.

The J gene is TRBJ1-5, the V gene TRBV28; 7 bases fit TRBD1. With V trimmed by 5 bases and J by 2 bases, 6 bases remained unmatched. The CDR3 consists of 15 residues. CDR1 and CDR2 from the germline V gene are MDHEN and SYDVKM. CDR3 coding DNA: TGTGCCAGCAGTACAGGGGAGGCTGGCAATCAGCCCCAGCATTTT. This codes for CASSTGEAGNQPQHF.

In this sample, this clonotype turned up a few times. The DNA for the CDR3 is TGTGCCAGCAGCTTAATGCGGGGACTAGCATTCAACGAGCAGTACTTC. Translated, it gives CASSLMRGLAFNEQYF. The chain carries TRBV7-2 and TRBJ2-7, with 9 positions matching TRBD2. CDR3 length equals 16 residues. Per the germline V gene, CDR1 is SGHTA and CDR2 is FQGNSA. Trimming took 2 bases from V and 5 from J; bases not matched to a gene: 10.

V gene TRBV15 combines with J gene TRBJ2-3; D not certain. V was trimmed by 0 bases and J by 2 bases, leaving 18 bases between them. Germline CDR1 is LNHNV and CDR2 is YYDKDF (reference sequence). The length of the CDR3 is 18 residues. The CDR3 coding sequence is TGTGCCACCAGCAGAGACGAGAGGCTACTCAACCCCACAGATACGCAGTATTTT. Its translation is CATSRDERLLNPTDTQYF.

The chain uses TRBV20-1 and TRBJ2-3; unclear D gene. V was pared by 0 bases and J by 2 bases, with 9 bases between. The germline V gene encodes CDR1 DFQATT and CDR2 SNEGSKA (reference sequence). The CDR3 has 14 residues. The CDR3 coding sequence is TGCAGTGCTAGAGATCTAGAACACACAGATACGCAGTATTTT. The encoded protein is CSARDLEHTDTQYF.